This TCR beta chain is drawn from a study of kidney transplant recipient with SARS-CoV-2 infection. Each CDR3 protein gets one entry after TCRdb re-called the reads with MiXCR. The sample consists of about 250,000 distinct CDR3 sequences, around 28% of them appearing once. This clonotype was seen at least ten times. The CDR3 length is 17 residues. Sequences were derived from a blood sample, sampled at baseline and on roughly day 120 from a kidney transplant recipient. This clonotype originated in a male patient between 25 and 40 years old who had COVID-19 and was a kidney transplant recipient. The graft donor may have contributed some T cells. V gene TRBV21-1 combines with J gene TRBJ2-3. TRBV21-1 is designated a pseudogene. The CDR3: CASRIYLATVMQDTQYF. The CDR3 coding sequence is TGTGCCAGCAGAATCTATTTAGCTACAGTCATGCAAGATACGCAGTATTTT.